This passage covers 11 T cell receptor beta chains from one sample sequenced in a study of shared clonotypes between healthy human individuals. TCRdb's copy holds only in-frame clones and misses some; the assay was immunoSEQ multiplex PCR. The sample carries some 200,000 clones, 60% to 80% recorded once. Source material: memory CD4+ T cells sorted from blood. As to subset: CD45RA-negative fraction. The receptors here all came from a man aged 25-40 years in good health.

V is TRBV27 and J is TRBJ2-3; unclear D gene. CDR1 is MNHEY and CDR2 is SMNVEV in the germline V gene (reference sequence). CDR3 length: 10 residues. The CDR3 sequence: CPGRTDTQYF. Written as DNA, the CDR3 is TGTCCCGGGCGGACAGATACGCAGTATTTT.

The rearrangement links TRBV5-6 to TRBJ2-7; D uncertain. Trimming removed 4 bases at V and 4 bases at J, with 9 bases between. The CDR3 length is 12 residues. Looked up from germline, CDR1 is SGHDT and CDR2 is YYEEEE. CDR3 loop: CASSVQIYEQYF. CDR3 nucleotide sequence: TGTGCCAGCAGCGTGCAGATTTACGAGCAGTACTTC.

The rearrangement joins TRBV10-3 to TRBJ2-3, with a possible D match to TRBD2 (6 bases). Trimming took 8 bases from V and 2 from J, leaving 11 bases between them. Germline V lookup: CDR1 ENHRY, CDR2 SYGVKD. This CDR3 comprises 13 residues. CDR3 sequence (DNA): TGTGCCATCGGGGACTTCAACACAGATACGCAGTATTTT. Translation: CAIGDFNTDTQYF.

This clone showed up just once. This chain connects TRBV15 to TRBJ2-3; the D gene is possibly TRBD2 (5 bases). The germline gives CDR1 LNHNV, CDR2 YYDKDF (reference sequence). This CDR3 is 15 amino acids long. V was cut by 3 bases and J by 2 bases, with 12 bases left in between. The CDR3 nucleotides read TGTGCCACCAGCAGCTACTACGGGAACACAGATACGCAGTATTTT. Encoded protein: CATSSYYGNTDTQYF.

This clone was observed a handful of times. The rearrangement joins TRBV11-2 to TRBJ2-7; D call uncertain. The germline V gene has CDR1 SGHAT and CDR2 FQNNGV. The CDR3 consists of 15 residues. V was trimmed by 0 bases and J by 4 bases, leaving 13 bases between them. The CDR3 DNA follows: TGTGCCAGCAGCTTAGATTTAGACGAGTTTTACGAGCAGTACTTC. Its translation is CASSLDLDEFYEQYF.

The CDR3 DNA reads as TGCAGTGCTTCACAGGAGTATGGCTACACCTTC. Translating gives CSASQEYGYTF. The gene calls are TRBV20-1 and TRBJ1-2; perhaps TRBD1 as D (5 bases). The V gene's germline CDR1 is DFQATT and CDR2 SNEGSKA (reference sequence). V was trimmed by 5 bases and J by 5 bases, leaving 9 bases between them. The CDR3 is 11 residues long.

V gene TRBV7-6 combines with J gene TRBJ2-7, with a weak D call TRBD1 (6 bases). The CDR3 contains 15 residues. The germline V and J ends were trimmed by 1 base and 6 bases, with 16 bases remaining between them. The germline gives CDR1 SGHVS, CDR2 FNYEAQ. In DNA form, the CDR3 reads TGTGCCAGCAGCTTAGTTCGGCAGGGGATAAGCGAGCAGTACTTC. It is translated as CASSLVRQGISEQYF.

Of note for this clone: The sample contains more than one DNA sequence encoding this CDR3. V usage is TRBV5-1 and J usage is TRBJ2-7; 8 bases map to TRBD1. Germline CDR1 SGHRS, CDR2 YFSETQ. Unmatched junction bases numbered 1, after V lost 2 bases and J lost 3 bases. CDR3 size: 13 residues. This CDR3 reads CASSLGTGYEQYF. The CDR3 nucleotides read TGCGCCAGCAGCTTAGGGACAGGCTACGAGCAGTACTTC.

The chain joins TRBV5-8 to TRBJ2-2; tentative D call: TRBD2 (5 bases). The germline V gene has CDR1 SGHTS and CDR2 YDEGEE. The length of the CDR3 is 15 residues. V dropped 1 base and J dropped 1 base, with 8 bases sitting between them. The CDR3 sequence: CASSLTGRNTGELFF. CDR3 coding DNA: TGTGCCAGCAGCTTGACGGGGAGGAACACCGGGGAGCTGTTTTTT.

The sample holds a few counts of this clone. V and J are TRBV27 and TRBJ2-1; 7 positions match TRBD1. V gave up 6 bases and J gave up 8 bases; unmatched junction bases: 10. Germline values: CDR1 MNHEY, CDR2 SMNVEV (reference sequence). The CDR3 covers 14 residues. CDR3 in DNA: TGTGCCAGCAGGAGGGGGCCGAGTGTCTATGAGCAGTTCTTC. Encoded protein: CASRRGPSVYEQFF.

The chain is built from TRBV19 and TRBJ2-3; TRBD2 matches at 9 bases. Germline loops: CDR1 LNHDA, CDR2 SQIVND (reference sequence). This CDR3 is 16 amino acids long. V was pared by 6 bases and J by 1 base, with 8 bases of the junction left unmatched. In DNA form, the CDR3 reads TGTGCCAGTAGCTATAGCGGGAGCCTCGGCACAGATACGCAGTATTTT. Translating gives CASSYSGSLGTDTQYF. Complete variable domain (other parts from reference TRBV19 and TRBJ2-3): DGGITQSPKYLFRKEGQNVTLSCEQNLNHDAMYWYRQDPGQGLRLIYYSQIVNDFQKGDIAEGYSVSREKKESFPLTVTSAQKNPTAFYLCASSYSGSLGTDTQYFGPGTRLTVL.